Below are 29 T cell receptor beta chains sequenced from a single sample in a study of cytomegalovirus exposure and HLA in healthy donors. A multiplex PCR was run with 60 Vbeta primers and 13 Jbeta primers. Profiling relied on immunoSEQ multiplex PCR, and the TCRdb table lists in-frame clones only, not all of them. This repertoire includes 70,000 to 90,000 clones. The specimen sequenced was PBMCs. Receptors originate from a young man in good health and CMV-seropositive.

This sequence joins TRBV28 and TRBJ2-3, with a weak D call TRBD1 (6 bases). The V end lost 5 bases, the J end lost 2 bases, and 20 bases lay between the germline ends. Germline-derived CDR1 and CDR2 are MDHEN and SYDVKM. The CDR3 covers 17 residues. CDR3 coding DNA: TGTGCCAGCAGTCTCGGACCCGGACAGACGATCACAGATACGCAGTATTTT. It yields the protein CASSLGPGQTITDTQYF.

This CDR3 is CAADDRALNQPQHF. The CDR3 coding sequence is TGTGCCGCAGATGACAGGGCCCTCAATCAGCCCCAGCATTTT. V usage is TRBV19 and J usage is TRBJ1-5; 7 bases align to TRBD1. Germline trimming cut 11 bases from V and 3 bases from J; bases unmatched to any gene: 10. CDR3 length: 14 residues. The germline gives CDR1 LNHDA, CDR2 SQIVND (reference sequence).

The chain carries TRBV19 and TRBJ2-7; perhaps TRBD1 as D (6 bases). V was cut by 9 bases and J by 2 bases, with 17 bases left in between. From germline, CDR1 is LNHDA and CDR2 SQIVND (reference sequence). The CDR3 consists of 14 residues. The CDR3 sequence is CASPIPGHTYEQYF. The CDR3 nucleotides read TGTGCCAGCCCTATTCCGGGACATACCTACGAGCAGTACTTC. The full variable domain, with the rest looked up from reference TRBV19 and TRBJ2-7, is DGGITQSPKYLFRKEGQNVTLSCEQNLNHDAMYWYRQDPGQGLRLIYYSQIVNDFQKGDIAEGYSVSREKKESFPLTVTSAQKNPTAFYLCASPIPGHTYEQYFGPGTRLTVT.

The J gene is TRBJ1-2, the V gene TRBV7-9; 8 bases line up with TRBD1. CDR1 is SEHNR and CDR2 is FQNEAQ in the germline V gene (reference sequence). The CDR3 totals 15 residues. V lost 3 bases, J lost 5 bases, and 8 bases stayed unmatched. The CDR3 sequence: CASSFGQGLQYGYTF. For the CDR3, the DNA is TGTGCCAGCAGCTTCGGACAGGGTCTACAATATGGCTACACCTTC.

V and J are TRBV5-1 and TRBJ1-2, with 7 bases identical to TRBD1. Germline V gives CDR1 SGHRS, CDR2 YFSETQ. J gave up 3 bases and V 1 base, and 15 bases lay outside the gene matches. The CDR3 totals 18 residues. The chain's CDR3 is CASSLSPGIGTDHYGYTF. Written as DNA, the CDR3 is TGCGCCAGCAGCTTGTCTCCAGGGATCGGGACAGACCACTATGGCTACACCTTC. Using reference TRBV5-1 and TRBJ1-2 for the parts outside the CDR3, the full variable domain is KAGVTQTPRYLIKTRGQQVTLSCSPISGHRSVSWYQQTPGQGLQFLFEYFSETQRNKGNFPGRFSGRQFSNSRSEMNVSTLELGDSALYLCASSLSPGIGTDHYGYTFGSGTRLTVV.

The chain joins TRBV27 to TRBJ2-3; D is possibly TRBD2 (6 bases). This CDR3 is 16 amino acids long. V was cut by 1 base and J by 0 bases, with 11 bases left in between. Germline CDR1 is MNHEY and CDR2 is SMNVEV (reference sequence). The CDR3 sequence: CASSLWAGTSTDTQYF. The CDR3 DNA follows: TGTGCCAGCAGTTTATGGGCGGGGACTAGCACAGATACGCAGTATTTT.

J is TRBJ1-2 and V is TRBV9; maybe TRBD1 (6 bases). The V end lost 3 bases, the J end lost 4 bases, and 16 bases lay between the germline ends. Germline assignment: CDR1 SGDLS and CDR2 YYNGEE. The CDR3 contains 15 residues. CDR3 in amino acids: CASSAAQGNGYGYTF. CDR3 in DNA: TGTGCCAGCAGCGCGGCCCAGGGGAACGGCTATGGCTACACCTTC.

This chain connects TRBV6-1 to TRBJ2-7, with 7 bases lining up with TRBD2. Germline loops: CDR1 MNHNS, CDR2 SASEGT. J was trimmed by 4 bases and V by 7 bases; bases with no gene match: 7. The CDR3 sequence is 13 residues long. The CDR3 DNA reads TGTGCCAGCACGGGGGGAGTAACTTACGAGCAGTACTTC. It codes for CASTGGVTYEQYF.

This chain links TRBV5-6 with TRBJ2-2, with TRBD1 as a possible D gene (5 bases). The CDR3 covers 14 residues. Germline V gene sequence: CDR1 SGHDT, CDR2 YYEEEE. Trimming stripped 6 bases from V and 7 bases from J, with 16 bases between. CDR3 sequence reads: CASTLQGSGGELFF. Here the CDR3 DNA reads TGTGCCAGCACCCTCCAGGGTTCGGGCGGGGAGCTGTTTTTT.

The CDR3 loop reads CASSLEYPFGRNSYEQYF. CDR3 in DNA: TGTGCCAGCAGCTTAGAATACCCTTTCGGGAGAAACTCCTACGAGCAGTACTTC. The rearrangement uses TRBV7-9 and TRBJ2-7; maybe TRBD2 (6 bases). This CDR3 has 18 amino acids. Germline CDR1 SEHNR, CDR2 FQNEAQ (reference sequence). V dropped 1 base and J dropped 0 bases, with 19 bases sitting between them.

CDR3 nucleotide sequence: TGTGCCAGTAGTACCGGGATGCCTGGTGAAGCTTTCTTT. Protein sequence: CASSTGMPGEAFF. The V and J genes are TRBV19 and TRBJ1-1; the D is unclear. This CDR3 comprises 13 residues. CDR1 is LNHDA and CDR2 is SQIVND in the germline V gene (reference sequence). V shed 4 bases and J shed 7 bases, with 13 bases lying between them.

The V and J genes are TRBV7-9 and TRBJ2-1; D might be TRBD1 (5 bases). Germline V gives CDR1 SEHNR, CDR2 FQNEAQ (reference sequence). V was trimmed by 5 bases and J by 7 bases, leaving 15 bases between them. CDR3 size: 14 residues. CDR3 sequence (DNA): TGTGCCAGCAGCCCCGACCTACAGGTTAATGAGCAGTTCTTC. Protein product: CASSPDLQVNEQFF.

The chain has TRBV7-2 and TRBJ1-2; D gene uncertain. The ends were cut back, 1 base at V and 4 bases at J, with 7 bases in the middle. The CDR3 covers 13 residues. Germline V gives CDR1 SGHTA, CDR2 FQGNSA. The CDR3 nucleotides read TGTGCCAGCAGCTTAGACAGAAGCTATGGCTACACCTTC. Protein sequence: CASSLDRSYGYTF. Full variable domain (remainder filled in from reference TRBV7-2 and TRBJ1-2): GAGVSQSPSNKVTEKGKDVELRCDPISGHTALYWYRQSLGQGLEFLIYFQGNSAPDKSGLPSDRFSAERTGGSVSTLTIQRTQQEDSAVYLCASSLDRSYGYTFGSGTRLTVV.

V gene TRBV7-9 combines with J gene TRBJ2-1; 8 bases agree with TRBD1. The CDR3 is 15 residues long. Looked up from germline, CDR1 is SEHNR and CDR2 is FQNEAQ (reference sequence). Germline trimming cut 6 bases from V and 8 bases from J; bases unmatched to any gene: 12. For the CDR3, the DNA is TGTGCCAGCAGTTCAGGGGGCCAGGTACGCCATGAGCAGTTCTTC. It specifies CASSSGGQVRHEQFF.

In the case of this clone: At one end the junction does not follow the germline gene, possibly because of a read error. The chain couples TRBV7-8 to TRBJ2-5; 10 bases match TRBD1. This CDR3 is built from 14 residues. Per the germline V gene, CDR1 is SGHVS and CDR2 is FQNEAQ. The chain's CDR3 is CASSPGQGLASGHF. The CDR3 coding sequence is TGTGCCAGCAGCCCGGGACAGGGGCTGGCTAGCGGACACTTC.

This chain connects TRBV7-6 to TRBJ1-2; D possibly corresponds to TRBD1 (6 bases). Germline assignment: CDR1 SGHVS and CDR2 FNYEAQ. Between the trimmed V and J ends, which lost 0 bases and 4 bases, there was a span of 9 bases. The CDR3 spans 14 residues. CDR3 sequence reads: CASSLAGGVYGYTF. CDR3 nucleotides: TGTGCCAGCAGCTTAGCAGGGGGAGTCTATGGCTACACCTTC. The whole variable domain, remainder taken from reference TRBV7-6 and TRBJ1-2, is GAGVSQSPRYKVTKRGQDVALRCDPISGHVSLYWYRQALGQGPEFLTYFNYEAQQDKSGLPNDRFSAERPEGSISTLTIQRTEQRDSAMYRCASSLAGGVYGYTFGSGTRLTVV.

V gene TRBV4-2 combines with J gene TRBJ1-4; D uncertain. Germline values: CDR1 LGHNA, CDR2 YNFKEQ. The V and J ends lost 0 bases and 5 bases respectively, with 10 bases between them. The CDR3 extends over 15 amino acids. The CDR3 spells CASSQDWALNEKLFF. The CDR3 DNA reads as TGTGCCAGCAGCCAAGATTGGGCCTTAAATGAAAAACTGTTTTTT.

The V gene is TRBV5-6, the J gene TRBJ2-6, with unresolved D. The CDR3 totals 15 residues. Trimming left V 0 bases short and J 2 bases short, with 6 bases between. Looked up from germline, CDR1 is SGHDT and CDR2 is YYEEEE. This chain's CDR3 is CASSLVQAGANVLTF. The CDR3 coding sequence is TGTGCCAGCAGCTTGGTCCAGGCTGGGGCCAACGTCCTGACTTTC.

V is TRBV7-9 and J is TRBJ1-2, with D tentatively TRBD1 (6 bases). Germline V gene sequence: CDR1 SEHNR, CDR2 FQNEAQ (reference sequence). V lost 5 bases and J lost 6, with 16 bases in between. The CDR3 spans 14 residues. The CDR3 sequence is CASSLVNREHGYTF. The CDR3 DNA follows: TGTGCCAGCAGCCTCGTGAACAGGGAGCATGGCTACACCTTC.

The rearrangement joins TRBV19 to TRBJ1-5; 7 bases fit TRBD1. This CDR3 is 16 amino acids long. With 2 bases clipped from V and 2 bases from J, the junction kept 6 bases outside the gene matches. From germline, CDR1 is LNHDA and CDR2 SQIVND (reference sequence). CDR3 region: CASSIRAGTGNQPQHF. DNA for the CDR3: TGTGCCAGTAGTATAAGAGCCGGGACAGGCAATCAGCCCCAGCATTTT. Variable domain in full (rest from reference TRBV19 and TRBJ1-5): DGGITQSPKYLFRKEGQNVTLSCEQNLNHDAMYWYRQDPGQGLRLIYYSQIVNDFQKGDIAEGYSVSREKKESFPLTVTSAQKNPTAFYLCASSIRAGTGNQPQHFGDGTRLSIL.

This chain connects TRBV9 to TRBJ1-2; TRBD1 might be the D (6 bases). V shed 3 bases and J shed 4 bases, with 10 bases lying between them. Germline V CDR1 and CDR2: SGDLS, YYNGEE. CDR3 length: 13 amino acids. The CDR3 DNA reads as TGTGCCAGCAGCGGAGGGGACATCTATGGCTACACCTTC. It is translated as CASSGGDIYGYTF.

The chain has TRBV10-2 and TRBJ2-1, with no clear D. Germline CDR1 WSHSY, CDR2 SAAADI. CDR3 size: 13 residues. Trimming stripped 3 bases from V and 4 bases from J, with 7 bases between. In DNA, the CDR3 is TGCGCCAGCAGTGAATCTAGATACAATGAGCAGTTCTTC. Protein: CASSESRYNEQFF.

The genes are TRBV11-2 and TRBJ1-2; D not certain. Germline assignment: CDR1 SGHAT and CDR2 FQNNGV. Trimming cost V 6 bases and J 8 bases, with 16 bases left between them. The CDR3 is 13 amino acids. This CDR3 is CASSGGRWYGYTF. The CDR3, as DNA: TGTGCCAGCAGTGGAGGGAGGTGGTACGGCTACACCTTC.

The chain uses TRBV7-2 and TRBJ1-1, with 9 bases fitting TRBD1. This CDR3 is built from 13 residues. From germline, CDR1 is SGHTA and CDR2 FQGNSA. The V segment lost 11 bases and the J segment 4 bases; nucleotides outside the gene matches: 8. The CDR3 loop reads CAGTGSGGTEAFF. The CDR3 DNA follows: TGTGCCGGGACAGGGTCAGGTGGCACTGAAGCTTTCTTT.

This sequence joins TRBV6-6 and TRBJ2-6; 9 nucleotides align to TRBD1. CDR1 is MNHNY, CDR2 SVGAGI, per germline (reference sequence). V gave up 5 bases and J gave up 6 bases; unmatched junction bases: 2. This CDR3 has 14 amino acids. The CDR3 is CASSGTGKANVLTF. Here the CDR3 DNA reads TGTGCCAGCAGTGGGACAGGGAAGGCCAACGTCCTGACTTTC.

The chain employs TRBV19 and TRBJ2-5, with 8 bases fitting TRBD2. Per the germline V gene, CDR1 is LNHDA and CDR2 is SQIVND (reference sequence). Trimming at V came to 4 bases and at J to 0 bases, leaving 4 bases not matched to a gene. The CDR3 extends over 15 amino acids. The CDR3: CASSTTGGYQETQYF. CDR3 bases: TGTGCCAGTAGTACCACGGGGGGGTACCAAGAGACCCAGTACTTC. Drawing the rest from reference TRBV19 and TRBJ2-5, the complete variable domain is DGGITQSPKYLFRKEGQNVTLSCEQNLNHDAMYWYRQDPGQGLRLIYYSQIVNDFQKGDIAEGYSVSREKKESFPLTVTSAQKNPTAFYLCASSTTGGYQETQYFGPGTRLLVL.

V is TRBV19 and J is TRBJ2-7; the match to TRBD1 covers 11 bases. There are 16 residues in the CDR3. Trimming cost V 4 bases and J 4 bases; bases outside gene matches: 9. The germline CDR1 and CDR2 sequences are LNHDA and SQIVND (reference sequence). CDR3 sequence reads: CASSNPLGQGVYEQYF. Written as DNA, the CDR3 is TGTGCCAGTAGTAACCCTTTGGGACAGGGGGTTTACGAGCAGTACTTC.

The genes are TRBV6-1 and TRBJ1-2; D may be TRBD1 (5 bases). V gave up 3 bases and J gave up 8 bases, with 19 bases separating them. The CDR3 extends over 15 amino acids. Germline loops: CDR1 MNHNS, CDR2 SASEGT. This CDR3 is CASSEEGLAYVGYTF. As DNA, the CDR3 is TGTGCCAGCAGTGAGGAGGGACTGGCCTATGTGGGCTACACCTTC.

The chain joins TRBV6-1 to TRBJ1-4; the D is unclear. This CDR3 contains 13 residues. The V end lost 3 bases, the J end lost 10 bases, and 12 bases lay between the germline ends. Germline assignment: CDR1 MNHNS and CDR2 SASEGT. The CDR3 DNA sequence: TGTGCCAGCAGTGATGATGGGAGGAGAAAACTGTTTTTT. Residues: CASSDDGRRKLFF.